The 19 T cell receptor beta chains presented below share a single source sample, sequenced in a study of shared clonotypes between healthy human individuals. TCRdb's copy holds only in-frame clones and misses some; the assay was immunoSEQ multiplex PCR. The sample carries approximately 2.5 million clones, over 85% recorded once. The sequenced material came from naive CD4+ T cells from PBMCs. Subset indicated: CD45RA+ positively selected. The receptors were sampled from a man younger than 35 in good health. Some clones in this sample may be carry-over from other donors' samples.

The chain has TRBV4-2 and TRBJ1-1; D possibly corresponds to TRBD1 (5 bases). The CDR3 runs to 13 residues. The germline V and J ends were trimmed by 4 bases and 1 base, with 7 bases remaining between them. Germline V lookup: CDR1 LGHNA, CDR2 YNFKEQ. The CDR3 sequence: CASSPQENTEAFF. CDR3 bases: TGTGCCAGCAGCCCACAGGAGAACACTGAAGCTTTCTTT.

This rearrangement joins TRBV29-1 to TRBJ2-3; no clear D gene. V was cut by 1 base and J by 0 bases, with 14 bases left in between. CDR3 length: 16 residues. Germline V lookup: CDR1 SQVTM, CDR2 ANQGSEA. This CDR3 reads CSVEGEPHGSTDTQYF. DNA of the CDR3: TGCAGCGTTGAAGGAGAACCCCACGGTAGCACAGATACGCAGTATTTT.

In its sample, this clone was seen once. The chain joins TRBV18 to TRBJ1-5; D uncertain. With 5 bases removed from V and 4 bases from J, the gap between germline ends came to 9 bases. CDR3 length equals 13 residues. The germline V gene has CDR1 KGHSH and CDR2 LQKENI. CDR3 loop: CASSADKNQPQHF. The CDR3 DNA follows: TGTGCCAGCTCAGCAGACAAGAATCAGCCCCAGCATTTT.

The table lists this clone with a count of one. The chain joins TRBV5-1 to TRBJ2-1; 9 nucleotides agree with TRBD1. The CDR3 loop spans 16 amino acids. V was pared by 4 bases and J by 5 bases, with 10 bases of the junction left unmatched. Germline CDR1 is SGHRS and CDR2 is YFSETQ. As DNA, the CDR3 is TGCGCCAGCAGCAGAACTCCCGGGACAGGGAACAATGAGCAGTTCTTC. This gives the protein CASSRTPGTGNNEQFF.

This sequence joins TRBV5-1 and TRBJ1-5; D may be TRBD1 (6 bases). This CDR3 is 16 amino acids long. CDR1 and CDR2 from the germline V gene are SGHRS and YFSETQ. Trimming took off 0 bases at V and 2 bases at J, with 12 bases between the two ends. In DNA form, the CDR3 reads TGCGCCAGCAGCTTGGGCCCAGGGGTGGGCAATCAGCCCCAGCATTTT. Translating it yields CASSLGPGVGNQPQHF.

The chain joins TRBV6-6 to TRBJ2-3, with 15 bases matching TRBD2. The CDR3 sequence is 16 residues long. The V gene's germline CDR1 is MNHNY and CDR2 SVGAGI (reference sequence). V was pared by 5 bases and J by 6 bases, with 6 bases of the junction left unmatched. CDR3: CASSPGLAGGADTQYF. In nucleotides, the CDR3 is TGTGCCAGCAGTCCAGGACTAGCGGGAGGGGCGGATACGCAGTATTTT.

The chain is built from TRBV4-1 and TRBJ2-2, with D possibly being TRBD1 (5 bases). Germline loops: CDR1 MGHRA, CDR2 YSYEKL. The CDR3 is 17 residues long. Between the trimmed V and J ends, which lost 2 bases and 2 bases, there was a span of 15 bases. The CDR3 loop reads CASSQPRETVNTGELFF. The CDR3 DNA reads TGCGCCAGCAGCCAACCCCGAGAGACAGTTAACACCGGGGAGCTGTTTTTT.

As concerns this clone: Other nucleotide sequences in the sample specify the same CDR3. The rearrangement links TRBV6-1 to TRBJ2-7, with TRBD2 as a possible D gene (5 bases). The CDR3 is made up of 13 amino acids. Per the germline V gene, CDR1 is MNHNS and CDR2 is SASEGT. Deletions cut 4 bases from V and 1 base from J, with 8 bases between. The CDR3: CASSVRGSYEQYF. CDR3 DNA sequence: TGTGCCAGCAGTGTTCGCGGGTCCTACGAGCAGTACTTC.

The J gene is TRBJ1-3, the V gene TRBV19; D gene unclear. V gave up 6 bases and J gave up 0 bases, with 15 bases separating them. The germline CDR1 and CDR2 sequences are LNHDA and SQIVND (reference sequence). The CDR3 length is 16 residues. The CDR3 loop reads CASRAPRKSSGNTIYF. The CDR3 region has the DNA TGTGCCAGTAGGGCCCCCCGGAAGAGCTCTGGAAACACCATATATTTT.

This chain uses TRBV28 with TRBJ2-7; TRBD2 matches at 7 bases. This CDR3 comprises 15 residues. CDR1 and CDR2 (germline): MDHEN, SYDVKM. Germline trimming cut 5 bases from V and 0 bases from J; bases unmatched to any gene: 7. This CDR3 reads CASSRSGASSYEQYF. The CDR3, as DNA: TGTGCCAGCAGTCGAAGCGGGGCCAGCTCCTACGAGCAGTACTTC.

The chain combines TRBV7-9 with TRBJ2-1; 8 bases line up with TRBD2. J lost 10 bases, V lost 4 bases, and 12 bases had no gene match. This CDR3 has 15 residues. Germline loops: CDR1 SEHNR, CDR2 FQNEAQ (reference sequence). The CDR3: CASSWRREDRREQFF. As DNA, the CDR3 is TGTGCCAGCAGCTGGCGGCGGGAGGATCGTCGAGAGCAGTTCTTC.

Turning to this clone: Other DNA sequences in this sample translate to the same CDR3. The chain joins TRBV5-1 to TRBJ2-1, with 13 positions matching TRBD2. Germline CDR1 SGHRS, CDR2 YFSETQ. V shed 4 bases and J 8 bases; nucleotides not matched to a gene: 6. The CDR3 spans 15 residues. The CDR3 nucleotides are TGCGCCAGCAGCCCCCGACTAGCGGGAGGCGATGAGCAGTTCTTC. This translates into CASSPRLAGGDEQFF.

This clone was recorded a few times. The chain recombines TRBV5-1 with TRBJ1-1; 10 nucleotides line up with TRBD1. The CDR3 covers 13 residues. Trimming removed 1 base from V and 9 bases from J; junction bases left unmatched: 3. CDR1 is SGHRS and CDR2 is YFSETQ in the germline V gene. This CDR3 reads CASSLMGQGKAFF. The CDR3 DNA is TGCGCCAGCAGCTTGATGGGACAGGGGAAAGCTTTCTTT.

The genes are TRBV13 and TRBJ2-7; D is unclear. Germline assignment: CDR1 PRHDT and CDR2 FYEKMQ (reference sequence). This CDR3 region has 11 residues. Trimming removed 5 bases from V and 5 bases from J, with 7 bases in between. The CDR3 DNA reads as TGTGCCAGCAGCGGCCCCCACGAGCAGTACTTC. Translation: CASSGPHEQYF.

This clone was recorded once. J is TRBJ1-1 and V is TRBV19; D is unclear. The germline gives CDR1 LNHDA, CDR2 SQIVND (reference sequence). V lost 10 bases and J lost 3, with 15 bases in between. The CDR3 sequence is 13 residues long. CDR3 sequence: CATMDLTDTEAFF. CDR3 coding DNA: TGTGCCACCATGGATCTTACGGACACTGAAGCTTTCTTT.

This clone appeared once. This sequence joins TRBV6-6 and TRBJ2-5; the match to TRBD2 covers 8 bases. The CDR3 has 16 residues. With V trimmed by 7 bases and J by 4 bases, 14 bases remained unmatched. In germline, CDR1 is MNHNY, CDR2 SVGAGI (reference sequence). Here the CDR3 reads CASTLRVAGLLETQYF. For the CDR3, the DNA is TGTGCCAGCACCCTACGGGTAGCGGGATTATTAGAGACCCAGTACTTC.

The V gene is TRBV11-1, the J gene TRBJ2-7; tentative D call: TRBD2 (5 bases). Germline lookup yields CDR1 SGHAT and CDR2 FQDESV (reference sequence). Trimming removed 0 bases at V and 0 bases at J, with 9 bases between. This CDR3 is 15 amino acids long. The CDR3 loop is CASSLAHGLSYEQYF. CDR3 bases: TGTGCCAGCAGCTTAGCTCACGGACTCTCCTACGAGCAGTACTTC.

CDR3 in amino acids: CASSETSAKNIQYF. For the CDR3, the DNA is TGTGCCAGCAGCGAGACAAGCGCCAAAAACATTCAGTACTTC. The V call is TRBV9, the J call TRBJ2-4; D ambiguous. Germline V gene sequence: CDR1 SGDLS, CDR2 YYNGEE. The CDR3 is 14 residues long. V was pared by 3 bases and J by 1 base, with 8 bases between.

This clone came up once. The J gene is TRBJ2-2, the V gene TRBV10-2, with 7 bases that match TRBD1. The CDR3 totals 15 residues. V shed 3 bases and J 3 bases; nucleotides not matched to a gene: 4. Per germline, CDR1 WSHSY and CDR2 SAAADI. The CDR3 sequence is CASSDRDRHTGELFF. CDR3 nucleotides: TGCGCCAGCAGTGACCGGGACAGACACACCGGGGAGCTGTTTTTT.